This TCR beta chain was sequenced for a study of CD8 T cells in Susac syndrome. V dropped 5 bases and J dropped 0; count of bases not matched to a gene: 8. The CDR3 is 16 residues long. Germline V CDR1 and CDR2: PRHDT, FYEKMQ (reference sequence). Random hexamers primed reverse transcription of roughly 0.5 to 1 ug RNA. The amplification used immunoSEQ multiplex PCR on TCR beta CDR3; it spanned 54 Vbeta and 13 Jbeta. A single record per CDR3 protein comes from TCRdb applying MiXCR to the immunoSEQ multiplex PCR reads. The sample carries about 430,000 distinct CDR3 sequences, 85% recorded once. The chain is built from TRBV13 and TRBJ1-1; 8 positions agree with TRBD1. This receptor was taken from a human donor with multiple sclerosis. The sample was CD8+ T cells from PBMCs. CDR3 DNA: TGTGCCAGCAGCCCCCGGACAGGGCTACTGAACACTGAAGCTTTCTTT. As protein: CASSPRTGLLNTEAFF. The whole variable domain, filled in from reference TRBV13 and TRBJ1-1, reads AAGVIQSPRHLIKEKRETATLKCYPIPRHDTVYWYQQGPGQDPQFLISFYEKMQSDKGSIPDRFSAQQFSDYHSELNMSSLELGDSALYFCASSPRTGLLNTEAFFGQGTRLTVV.